This record concerns one TCR beta chain sequence. It has no known antigen specificity. Per-base qualities were not stored, and no clone one base away is much larger. The donors were around 39 Caucasian individuals from Russia, aged roughly 6 to 100 years, who were systemically healthy. Each donor gave ten milliliters of peripheral blood, collected into EDTA-treated Vacutainer tubes. Ficoll-Paque density-gradient centrifugation was used to isolate PBMCs, with at least 7 million per sample. Trizol reagent was used to extract total RNA from the PBMCs, yielding at least 5.5 micrograms per sample. For every donor, an aliquot of PBMCs went through flow cytometry to measure the percentages of naive CD45RAhigh/CD27high T cells. CDR3 length: 16 amino acids, cysteine to phenylalanine. The kept DNA is CDR3 alone, 48 bases in frame from the first base. The germline V gene (reference sequence) provides CDR1 DFQATT and CDR2 SNEGSKA. At the junction V is shortened by 3 bases and J by 0 bases; bases outside the gene matches: 6.

The data originate from a study of blood T cells in healthy people across ages (dated by TCRdb to 2013 to 2016). Regarding the research as a whole: In model experiments, template switching captured roughly one uniquely barcoded TCR beta cDNA molecule for every two T cells. The study measured age-related changes in TCR beta repertoire diversity using deep sequencing normalized with unique cDNA molecular identifiers. Donors were grouped into four age groups: young (average approximately 16 years), middle-aged (39), aged (approximately 58) and long-lived (about 82). To avoid experimental bias, donors of different ages were randomly spread across the sequencing lanes. Two additional independent replicas of 1 million unique cDNA reads from the same blood draw were analyzed for two donors (one aged 18 to 30 and one aged 80 or older).

Libraries were prepared through 5' RACE. The sample was run on an Illumina HiSeq 2500. The second PCR ran for roughly 7 to 12 cycles and used a J-beta primer mix along with a sample-barcoded 5' primer. A unique molecular identifier was introduced onto each TCR beta cDNA molecule by a template-switch 5' adaptor carrying 12 random nucleotides. At least 3 million CDR3-containing paired-end reads were obtained from each sample. First-strand cDNA was synthesized from all RNA with the Mint cDNA synthesis kit, primed by a TRBC-specific oligonucleotide. Following uracil-DNA glycosylase treatment, a first 18-cycle PCR with universal primers M1SS and BC2_uni_R was performed on all cDNA. As for how the authors treated the data: Normalization of each sample was performed by random selection of 1 million high-quality reads, each carrying a distinct molecular identifier. Reads sharing molecular identifiers were discarded rather than binned into consensus sequences. MiTCR, with a Q25 quality threshold and the strictest error-elimination algorithm, was used for CDR3 identification, clonotype clustering and error correction. A nonparametric unseen species model with Euler transformation was used to estimate lower-bound total TCR beta diversity. TCRdb's own reprocessing of the public reads used fastp at Q25 and MiXCR and kept productive beta chains. For every CDR3 protein sequence, its rows merge into one entry that carries the most common genes and DNA. The V and J calls were determined by TCRdb, not by the authors. In all, the sample holds about 1.6 million distinct CDR3 sequences, and about 31% of those were seen once. 10% to 12% of the sample is in the top ten clones.

The research as a whole found: The percentage of naive T cells measured by flow cytometry correlated strongly with observed TCR beta diversity. Conclusive comparison of naive and antigen-experienced compartments was prevented by the profiling of bulk unsorted PBMCs. Because donor CMV infection status was unknown, age-related changes in expanded clonotypes were potentially confounded. As age increased, observed TCR beta diversity per million T cells dropped in a roughly linear way, and a significant reduction was already evident by age approximately 40. Total diversity estimates from one million sequenced T cells were considered lower bounds and underestimates. Compared with the aged group, the long-lived group had more naive CD4+ T cells, fewer expanded clones and increased TCR diversity, a pattern suggesting age selection.

The chain was built from TRBV20-1 and TRBJ2-1, and 9 junctional nucleotides match TRBD2. This receptor was obtained from a woman between 25 and 40 years old in good health. The sample was blood. CDR3 protein: CSASSGGGASYNEQFF. The nucleotide sequence reads as follows: TGCAGTGCTAGTTCTGGCGGGGGGGCCTCCTACAATGAGCAGTTCTTC.